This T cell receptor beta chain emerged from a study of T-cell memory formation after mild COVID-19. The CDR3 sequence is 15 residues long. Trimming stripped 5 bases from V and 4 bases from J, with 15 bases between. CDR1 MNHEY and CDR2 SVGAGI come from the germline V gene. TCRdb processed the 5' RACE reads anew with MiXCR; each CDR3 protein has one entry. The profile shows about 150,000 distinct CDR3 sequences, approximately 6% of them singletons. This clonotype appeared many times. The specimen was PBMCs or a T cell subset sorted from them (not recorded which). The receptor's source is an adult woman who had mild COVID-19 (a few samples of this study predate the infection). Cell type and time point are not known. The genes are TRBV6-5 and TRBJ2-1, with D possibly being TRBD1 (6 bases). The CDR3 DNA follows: TGTGCCAGCAGTACCGACAGGATTTCATACAATGAGCAGTTCTTC. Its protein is CASSTDRISYNEQFF.